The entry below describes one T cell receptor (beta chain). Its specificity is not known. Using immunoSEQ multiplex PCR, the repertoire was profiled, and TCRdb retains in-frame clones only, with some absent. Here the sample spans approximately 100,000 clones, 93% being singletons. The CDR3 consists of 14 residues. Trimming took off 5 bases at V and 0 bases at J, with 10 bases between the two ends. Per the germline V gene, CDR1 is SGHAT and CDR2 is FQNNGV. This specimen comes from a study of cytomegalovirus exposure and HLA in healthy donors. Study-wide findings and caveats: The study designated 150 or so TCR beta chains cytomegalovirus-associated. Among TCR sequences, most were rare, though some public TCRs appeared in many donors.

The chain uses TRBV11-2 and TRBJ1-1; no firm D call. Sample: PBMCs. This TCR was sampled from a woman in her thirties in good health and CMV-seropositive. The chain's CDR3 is CASSLQLMNTEAFF. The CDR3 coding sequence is TGTGCCAGCAGCCTACAGCTAATGAACACTGAAGCTTTCTTT.